This entry features one T cell receptor beta chain sequence. Its antigen is undetermined. The data derive from a study of CD8+ T cells in alopecia areata. In the study overall: Oral tofacitinib, 5 to 10 mg twice daily, was given in an open-label trial. Tofacitinib ran for 6 to 18 months before 6 months off drug. Study-wide results and caveats: Alopecia totalis/universalis scalp especially showed more expanded CD8+ clones than normal scalp.

From PBMCs, CD4+ and CD8+ T cells were sorted. This CDR3 contains 16 residues. Germline CDR1 and CDR2: LGHNA and YNFKEQ. V lost 5 bases, J lost 6 bases, and 13 bases stayed unmatched. Sequencing templates came from extracted RNA that was reverse transcribed into cDNA. Using immunoSEQ multiplex PCR, the repertoire was profiled, and TCRdb retains in-frame clones only, with some absent. The top ten clones hold around 0.46% of a sample with 200,000 or so clones, 50% to 60% of them seen once. This sequence was found in a human donor with alopecia areata. The chain recombines TRBV4-2 with TRBJ2-1; 7 nucleotides align to TRBD2. Source: CD4+ T cells sorted from blood, taken at week 0. DNA of the CDR3: TGTGCCAGCAGCGTCAAAGCGGGGCCGGAGGGCAATGAGCAGTTCTTC. Encoded protein: CASSVKAGPEGNEQFF.